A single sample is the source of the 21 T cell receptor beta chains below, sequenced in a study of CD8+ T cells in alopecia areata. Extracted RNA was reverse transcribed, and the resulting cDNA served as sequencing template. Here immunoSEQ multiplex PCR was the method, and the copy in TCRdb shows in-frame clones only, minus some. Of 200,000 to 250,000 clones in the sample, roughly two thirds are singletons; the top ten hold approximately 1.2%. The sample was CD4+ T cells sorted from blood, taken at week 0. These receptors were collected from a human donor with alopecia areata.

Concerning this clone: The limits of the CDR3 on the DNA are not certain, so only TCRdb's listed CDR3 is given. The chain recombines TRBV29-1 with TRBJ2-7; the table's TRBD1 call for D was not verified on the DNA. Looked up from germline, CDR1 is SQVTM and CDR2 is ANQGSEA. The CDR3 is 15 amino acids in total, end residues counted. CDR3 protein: CSVVGPGQASDEQYF.

The CDR3, as DNA: TGCGCCAGCAGGGTGGGACTAGCGGGTGATACGCAGTATTTT. Translating gives CASRVGLAGDTQYF. This chain uses TRBV5-1 with TRBJ2-3; 12 positions agree with TRBD2. The CDR3 extends over 14 amino acids. Trimming at V came to 5 bases and at J to 6 bases, leaving 4 bases not matched to a gene. Germline V CDR1 and CDR2: SGHRS, YFSETQ. Using reference TRBV5-1 and TRBJ2-3 for the parts outside the CDR3, the full variable domain is KAGVTQTPRYLIKTRGQQVTLSCSPISGHRSVSWYQQTPGQGLQFLFEYFSETQRNKGNFPGRFSGRQFSNSRSEMNVSTLELGDSALYLCASRVGLAGDTQYFGPGTRLTVL.

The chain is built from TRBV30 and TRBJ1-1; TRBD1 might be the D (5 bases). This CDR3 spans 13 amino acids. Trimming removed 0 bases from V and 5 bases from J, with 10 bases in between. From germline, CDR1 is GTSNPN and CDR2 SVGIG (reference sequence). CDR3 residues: CAWSVRGETEAFF. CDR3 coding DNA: TGTGCCTGGAGTGTACGAGGGGAGACTGAAGCTTTCTTT.

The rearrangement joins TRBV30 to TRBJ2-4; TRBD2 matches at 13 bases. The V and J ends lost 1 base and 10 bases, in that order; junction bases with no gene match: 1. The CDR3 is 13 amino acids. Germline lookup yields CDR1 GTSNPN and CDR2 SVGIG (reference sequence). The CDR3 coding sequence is TGTGCCTGGAGTGGACTAGCGGGGGGAATTCAGTACTTC. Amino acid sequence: CAWSGLAGGIQYF.

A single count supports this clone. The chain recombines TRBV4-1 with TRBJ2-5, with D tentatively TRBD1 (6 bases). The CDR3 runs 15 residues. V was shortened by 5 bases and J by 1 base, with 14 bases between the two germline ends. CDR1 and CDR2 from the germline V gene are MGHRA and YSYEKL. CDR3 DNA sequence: TGCGCCAGCAGCTTTGGACAGCTAACCCAAGAGACCCAGTACTTC. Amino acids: CASSFGQLTQETQYF.

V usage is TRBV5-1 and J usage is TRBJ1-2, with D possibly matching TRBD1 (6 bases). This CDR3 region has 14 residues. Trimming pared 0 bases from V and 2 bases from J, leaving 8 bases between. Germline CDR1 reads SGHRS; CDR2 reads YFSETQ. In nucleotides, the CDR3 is TGCGCCAGCAGCTTGGAGACAGGCAACTATGGCTACACCTTC. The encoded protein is CASSLETGNYGYTF.

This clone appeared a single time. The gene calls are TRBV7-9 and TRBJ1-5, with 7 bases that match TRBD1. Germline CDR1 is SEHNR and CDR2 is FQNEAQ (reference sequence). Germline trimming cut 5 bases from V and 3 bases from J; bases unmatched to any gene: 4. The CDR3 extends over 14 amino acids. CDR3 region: CASSRGTDNQPQHF. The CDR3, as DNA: TGTGCCAGCAGCCGAGGGACAGACAATCAGCCCCAGCATTTT.

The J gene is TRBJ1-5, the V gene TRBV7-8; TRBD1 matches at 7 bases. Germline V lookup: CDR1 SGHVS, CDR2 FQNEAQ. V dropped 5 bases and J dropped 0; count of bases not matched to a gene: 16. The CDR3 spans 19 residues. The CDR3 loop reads CASSPSPTGQTNSNQPQHF. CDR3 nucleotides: TGTGCCAGCAGCCCATCCCCAACGGGACAGACTAATAGCAATCAGCCCCAGCATTTT.

CDR3 sequence (DNA): TGTGCCAGCAGTTTCCCACAGGGGAGCAATCAGCCCCAGCATTTT. This sequence encodes CASSFPQGSNQPQHF. V gene TRBV6-6 combines with J gene TRBJ1-5, with TRBD1 matching 7 bases. V gave up 4 bases and J gave up 1 base; unmatched junction bases: 4. Germline assignment: CDR1 MNHNY and CDR2 SVGAGI (reference sequence). The CDR3 extends over 15 amino acids.

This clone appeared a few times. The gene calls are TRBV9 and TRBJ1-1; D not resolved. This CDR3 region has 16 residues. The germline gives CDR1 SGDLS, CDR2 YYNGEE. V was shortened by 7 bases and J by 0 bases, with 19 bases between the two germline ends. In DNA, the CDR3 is TGTGCCAGCGGTCTTCGGCGGGTTTCCATGAACACTGAAGCTTTCTTT. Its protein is CASGLRRVSMNTEAFF.

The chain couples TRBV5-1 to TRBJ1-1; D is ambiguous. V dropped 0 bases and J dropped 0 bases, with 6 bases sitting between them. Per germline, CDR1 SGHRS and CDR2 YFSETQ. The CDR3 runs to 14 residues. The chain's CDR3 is CASSLAPMNTEAFF. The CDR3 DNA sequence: TGCGCCAGCAGCTTGGCCCCTATGAACACTGAAGCTTTCTTT.

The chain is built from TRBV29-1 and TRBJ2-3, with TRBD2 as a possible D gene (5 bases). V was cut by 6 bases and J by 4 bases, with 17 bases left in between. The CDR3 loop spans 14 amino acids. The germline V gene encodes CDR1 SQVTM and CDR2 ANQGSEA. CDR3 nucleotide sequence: TGCAGCGTGAGGAGGCAAGAGAGCCCAGATACGCAGTATTTT. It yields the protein CSVRRQESPDTQYF.

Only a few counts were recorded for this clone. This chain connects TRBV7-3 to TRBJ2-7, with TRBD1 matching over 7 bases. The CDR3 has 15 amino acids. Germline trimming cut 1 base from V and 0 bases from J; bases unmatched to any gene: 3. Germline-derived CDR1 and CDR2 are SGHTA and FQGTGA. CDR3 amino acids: CASSLNGDSSYEQYF. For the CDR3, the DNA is TGTGCCAGCAGCTTAAACGGGGACAGCTCCTACGAGCAGTACTTC. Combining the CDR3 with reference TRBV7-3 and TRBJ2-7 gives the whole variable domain GAGVSQTPSNKVTEKGKYVELRCDPISGHTALYWYRQSLGQGPEFLIYFQGTGAADDSGLPNDRFFAVRPEGSVSTLKIQRTERGDSAVYLCASSLNGDSSYEQYFGPGTRLTVT.

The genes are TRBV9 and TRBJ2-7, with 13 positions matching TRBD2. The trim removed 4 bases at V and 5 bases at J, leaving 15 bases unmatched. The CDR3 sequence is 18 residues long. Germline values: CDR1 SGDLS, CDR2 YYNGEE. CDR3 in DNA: TGTGCCAGCAGCACGTACCCCCGGACTAGCGGGGGCGAAGACGAGCAGTACTTC. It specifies CASSTYPRTSGGEDEQYF.

The CDR3 protein is CASSQDQGASNYGYTF. The DNA of the CDR3 is TGCGCCAGCAGCCAAGATCAGGGGGCTTCCAACTATGGCTACACCTTC. This rearrangement joins TRBV4-1 to TRBJ1-2; TRBD1 aligns across 8 bases. CDR3 size: 16 residues. The J segment lost 2 bases and the V segment lost 0 bases, leaving 5 bases of the junction unmatched. Germline assignment: CDR1 MGHRA and CDR2 YSYEKL.

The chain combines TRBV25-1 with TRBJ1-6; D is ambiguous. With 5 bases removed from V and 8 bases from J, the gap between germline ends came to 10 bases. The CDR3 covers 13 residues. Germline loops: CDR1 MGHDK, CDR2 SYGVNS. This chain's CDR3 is CASSRPGDSPLHF. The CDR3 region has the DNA TGTGCCAGCAGTCGCCCAGGCGATTCACCCCTCCACTTT.

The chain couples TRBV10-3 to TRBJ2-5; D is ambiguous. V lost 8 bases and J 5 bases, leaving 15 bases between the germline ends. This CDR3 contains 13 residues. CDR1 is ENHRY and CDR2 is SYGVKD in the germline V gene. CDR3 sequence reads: CAIALYLGETQYF. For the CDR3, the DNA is TGTGCCATCGCCCTGTATCTGGGGGAGACCCAGTACTTC.

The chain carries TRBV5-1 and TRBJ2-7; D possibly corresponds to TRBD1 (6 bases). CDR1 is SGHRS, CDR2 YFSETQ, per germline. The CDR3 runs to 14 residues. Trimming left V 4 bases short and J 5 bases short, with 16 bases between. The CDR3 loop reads CASSERQASDEQYF. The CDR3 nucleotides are TGCGCCAGCAGCGAACGACAGGCTTCCGACGAGCAGTACTTC.

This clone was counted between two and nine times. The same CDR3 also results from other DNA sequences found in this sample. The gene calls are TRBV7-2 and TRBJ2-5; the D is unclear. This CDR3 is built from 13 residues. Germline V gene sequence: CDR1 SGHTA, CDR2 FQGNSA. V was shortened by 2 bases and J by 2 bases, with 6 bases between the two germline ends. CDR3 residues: CASSLLGQETQYF. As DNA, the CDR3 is TGTGCCAGCAGCTTATTGGGACAAGAGACCCAGTACTTC.

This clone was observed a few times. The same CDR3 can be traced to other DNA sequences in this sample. The CDR3 nucleotides are TGTGCCAGCTCACCTTACAATGAGCAGTTCTTC. Amino acid sequence: CASSPYNEQFF. The chain uses TRBV18 and TRBJ2-1; no firm D call. V lost 3 bases and J lost 4, with 1 base in between. In germline, CDR1 is KGHSH, CDR2 LQKENI. CDR3 length: 11 residues. Together with reference TRBV18 and TRBJ2-1, the CDR3 gives the full variable domain: NAGVMQNPRHLVRRRGQEARLRCSPMKGHSHVYWYRQLPEEGLKFMVYLQKENIIDESGMPKERFSAEFPKEGPSILRIQQVVRGDSAAYFCASSPYNEQFFGPGTRLTVL.

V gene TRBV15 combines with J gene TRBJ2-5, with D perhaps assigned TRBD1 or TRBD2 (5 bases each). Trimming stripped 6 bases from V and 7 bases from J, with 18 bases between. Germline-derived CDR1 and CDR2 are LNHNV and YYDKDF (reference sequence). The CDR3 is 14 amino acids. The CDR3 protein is CATSQWDGTGTQYF. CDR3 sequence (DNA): TGTGCCACCAGTCAGTGGGACGGAACGGGGACCCAGTACTTC.